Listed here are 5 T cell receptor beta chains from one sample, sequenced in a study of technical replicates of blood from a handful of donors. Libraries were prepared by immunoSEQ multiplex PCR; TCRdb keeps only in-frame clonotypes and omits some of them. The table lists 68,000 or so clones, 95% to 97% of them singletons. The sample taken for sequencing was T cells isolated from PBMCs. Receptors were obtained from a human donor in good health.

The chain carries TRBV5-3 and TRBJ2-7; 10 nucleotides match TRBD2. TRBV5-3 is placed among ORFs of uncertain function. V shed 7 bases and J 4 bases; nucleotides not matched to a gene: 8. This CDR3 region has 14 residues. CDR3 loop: CARPGLAWTYEQYF. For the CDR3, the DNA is TGTGCCAGACCGGGACTAGCGTGGACATACGAGCAGTACTTC.

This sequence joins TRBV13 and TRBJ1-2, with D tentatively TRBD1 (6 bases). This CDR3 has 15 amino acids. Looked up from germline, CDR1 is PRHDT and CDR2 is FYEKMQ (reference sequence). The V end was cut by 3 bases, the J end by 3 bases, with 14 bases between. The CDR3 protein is CASSFGGRSYYGYTF. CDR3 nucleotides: TGTGCCAGCAGCTTCGGGGGGCGGAGTTACTATGGCTACACCTTC.

CDR3 protein: CSVEGADYNEQFF. The CDR3 DNA reads TGCAGCGTTGAAGGCGCGGATTACAATGAGCAGTTCTTC. This chain links TRBV29-1 with TRBJ2-1; D not certain. Per germline, CDR1 SQVTM and CDR2 ANQGSEA. The CDR3 length is 13 residues. Trimming took off 1 base at V and 4 bases at J, with 8 bases between the two ends.

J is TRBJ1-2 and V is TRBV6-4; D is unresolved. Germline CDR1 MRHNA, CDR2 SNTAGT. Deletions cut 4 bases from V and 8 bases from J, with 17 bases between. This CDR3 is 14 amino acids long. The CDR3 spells CASSVIPRWPGYTF. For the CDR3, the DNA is TGTGCCAGCAGTGTAATCCCCAGATGGCCCGGCTACACCTTC.

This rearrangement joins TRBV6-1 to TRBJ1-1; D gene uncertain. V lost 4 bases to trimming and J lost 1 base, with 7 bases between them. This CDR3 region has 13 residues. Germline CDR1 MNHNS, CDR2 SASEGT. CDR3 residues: CASSGNWNTEAFF. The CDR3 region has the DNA TGTGCCAGCAGTGGAAACTGGAACACTGAAGCTTTCTTT.